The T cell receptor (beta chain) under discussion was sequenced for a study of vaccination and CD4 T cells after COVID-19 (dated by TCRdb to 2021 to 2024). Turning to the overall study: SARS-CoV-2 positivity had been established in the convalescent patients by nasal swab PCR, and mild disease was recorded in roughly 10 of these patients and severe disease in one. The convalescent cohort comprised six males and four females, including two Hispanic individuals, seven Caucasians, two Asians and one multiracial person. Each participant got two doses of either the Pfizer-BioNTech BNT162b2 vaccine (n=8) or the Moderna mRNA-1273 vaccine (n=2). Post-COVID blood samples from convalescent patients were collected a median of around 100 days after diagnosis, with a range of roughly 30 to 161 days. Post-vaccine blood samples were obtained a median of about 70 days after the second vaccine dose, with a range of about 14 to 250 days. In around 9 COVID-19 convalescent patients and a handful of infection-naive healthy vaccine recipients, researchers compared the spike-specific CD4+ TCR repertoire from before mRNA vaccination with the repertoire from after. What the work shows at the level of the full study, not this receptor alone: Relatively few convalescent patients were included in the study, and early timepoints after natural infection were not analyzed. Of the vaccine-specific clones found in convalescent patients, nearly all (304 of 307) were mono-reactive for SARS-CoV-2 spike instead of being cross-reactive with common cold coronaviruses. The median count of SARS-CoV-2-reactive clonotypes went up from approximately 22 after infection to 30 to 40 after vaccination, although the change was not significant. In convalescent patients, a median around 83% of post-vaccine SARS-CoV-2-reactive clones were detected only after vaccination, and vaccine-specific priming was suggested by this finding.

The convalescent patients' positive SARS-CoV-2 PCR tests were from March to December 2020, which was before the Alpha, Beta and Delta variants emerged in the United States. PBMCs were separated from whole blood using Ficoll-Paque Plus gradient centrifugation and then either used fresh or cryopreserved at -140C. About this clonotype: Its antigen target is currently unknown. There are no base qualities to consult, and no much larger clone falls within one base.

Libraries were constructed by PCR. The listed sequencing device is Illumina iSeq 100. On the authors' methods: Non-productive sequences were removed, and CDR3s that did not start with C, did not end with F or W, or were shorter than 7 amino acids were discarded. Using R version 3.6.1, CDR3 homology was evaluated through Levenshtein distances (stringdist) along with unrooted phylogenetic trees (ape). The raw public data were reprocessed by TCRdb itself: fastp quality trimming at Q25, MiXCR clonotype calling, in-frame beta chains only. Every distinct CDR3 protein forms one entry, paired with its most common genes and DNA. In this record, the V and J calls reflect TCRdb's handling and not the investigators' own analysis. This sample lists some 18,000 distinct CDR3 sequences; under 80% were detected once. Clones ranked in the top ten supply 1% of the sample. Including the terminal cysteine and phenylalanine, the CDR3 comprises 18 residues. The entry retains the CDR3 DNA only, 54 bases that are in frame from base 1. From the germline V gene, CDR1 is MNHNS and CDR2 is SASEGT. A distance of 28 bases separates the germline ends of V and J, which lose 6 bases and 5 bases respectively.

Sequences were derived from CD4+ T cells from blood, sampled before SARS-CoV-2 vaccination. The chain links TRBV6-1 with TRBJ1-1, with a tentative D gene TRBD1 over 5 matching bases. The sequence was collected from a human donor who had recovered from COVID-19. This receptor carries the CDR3 CASRAPGLIRGSTTEAFF. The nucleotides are TGTGCCAGCAGGGCACCAGGGTTGATAAGGGGCAGTACGACTGAAGCTTTCTTT.